Below are 15 T cell receptor beta chains sequenced from a single sample in a study of blood T cell repertoires in COVID-19. Using immunoSEQ multiplex PCR, the repertoire was profiled, and TCRdb retains in-frame clones only, with some absent. The repertoire consists of 250,000 to 350,000 clones, with about 89% occurring once and the leading ten covering approximately 0.84%. Input material: peripheral blood. The source is a man aged 25-45 years with acute or convalescent COVID-19.

V usage is TRBV6-1 and J usage is TRBJ2-7, with D perhaps matching TRBD2 (5 bases). Trimming left V 1 base short and J 3 bases short, with 16 bases between. The germline CDR1 and CDR2 sequences are MNHNS and SASEGT. The CDR3 totals 16 residues. The CDR3 DNA follows: TGTGCCAGCAGTGAAGAGCGGTTAGACGGAGACTACGAGCAGTACTTC. Its protein product is CASSEERLDGDYEQYF.

The chain employs TRBV21-1 and TRBJ2-7; the D call of TRBD1 is as the table states it, not checked on the DNA. TRBV21-1 is deemed a pseudogene. The CDR3 runs to 17 residues. The CDR3 is CASSKGFRDRGTYEQYF. The CDR3 region has the DNA TGTGCCAGCAGCAAAGGTTTTAGGGACAGGGGCACCTACGAGCAGTACTTC.

The sample holds one count of this clone. This chain links TRBV7-9 with TRBJ1-3, with TRBD1 as a possible D gene (6 bases). The CDR3 is 16 amino acids. The V end was cut by 1 base, the J end by 4 bases, with 14 bases between. CDR1 and CDR2 from the germline V gene are SEHNR and FQNEAQ (reference sequence). CDR3 amino acids: CASSLGTVRPGNTIYF. CDR3 in DNA: TGTGCCAGCAGCTTAGGGACAGTCCGGCCCGGAAACACCATATATTTT.

The chain combines TRBV6-2 or TRBV6-3 with TRBJ1-5; the match to TRBD1 covers 10 bases. The CDR3 has 20 amino acids. Germline V gene data show CDR1 as MNHEY and CDR2 as SVGEGT. V lost 0 bases, J lost 0 bases, and 11 bases stayed unmatched. The CDR3 bases are TGTGCCAGCAGTTACTCCAGACAGGGGGCCCTTTTCTATAGCAATCAGCCCCAGCATTTT. Its translation is CASSYSRQGALFYSNQPQHF.

The gene calls are TRBV11-2 and TRBJ1-5; weak D call: TRBD1 (6 bases). CDR3 length equals 14 residues. The V gene's germline CDR1 is SGHAT and CDR2 FQNNGV. The V end was cut by 5 bases, the J end by 6 bases, with 14 bases between. The CDR3, as DNA: TGTGCCAGCAGCGCCCCAGGGGTGGGTCAGCCCCAGCATTTT. Translating it yields CASSAPGVGQPQHF.

The rearrangement uses TRBV6-5 and TRBJ2-7, with D tentatively TRBD1 (6 bases). The V gene lost 6 bases and the J gene lost 5 bases, with 17 bases spanning the gap. Germline V gives CDR1 MNHEY, CDR2 SVGAGI. The CDR3 spans 14 residues. The CDR3 bases are TGTGCCAGCAGAACACAGGGTAAGGGCCACGAGCAGTACTTC. Amino acid sequence: CASRTQGKGHEQYF.

The rearrangement links TRBV19 to TRBJ1-5, with 7 bases fitting TRBD1. V shed 8 bases and J 0 bases; nucleotides not matched to a gene: 4. This CDR3 spans 14 amino acids. The germline CDR1 and CDR2 sequences are LNHDA and SQIVND (reference sequence). CDR3 protein: CASGTELSNQPQHF. The CDR3 bases are TGTGCCAGTGGGACAGAGCTTAGCAATCAGCCCCAGCATTTT.

The chain couples TRBV7-2 to TRBJ2-2; 13 positions match TRBD2. The CDR3 has 18 amino acids. J was trimmed by 2 bases and V by 6 bases; bases with no gene match: 9. Germline CDR1 and CDR2: SGHTA and FQGNSA. The CDR3 spells CASRTTSGGPINTGELFF. The DNA for the CDR3 is TGTGCCAGCAGGACGACTAGCGGGGGGCCGATTAACACCGGGGAGCTGTTTTTT.

Only one count was recorded for this clone. The rearrangement uses TRBV7-8 and TRBJ1-6, with 7 bases aligning to TRBD1. Trimming removed 4 bases from V and 7 bases from J; junction bases left unmatched: 7. This CDR3 has 15 amino acids. In germline, CDR1 is SGHVS, CDR2 FQNEAQ. The CDR3 reads CASSSHGQENSPLHF. The CDR3 bases are TGTGCCAGCAGCTCACACGGACAGGAAAATTCACCCCTCCACTTT.

In its sample, this clone was seen a few times. The V gene is TRBV5-1, the J gene TRBJ1-3; the D gene is possibly TRBD1 (5 bases). The CDR3 extends over 14 amino acids. V dropped 6 bases and J dropped 0 bases, with 10 bases sitting between them. Germline V gives CDR1 SGHRS, CDR2 YFSETQ. CDR3 protein: CASTAGGSGNTIYF. As DNA, the CDR3 is TGCGCCAGCACAGCCGGGGGCTCTGGAAACACCATATATTTT. The variable domain in full, with the rest retrieved from reference TRBV5-1 and TRBJ1-3, is KAGVTQTPRYLIKTRGQQVTLSCSPISGHRSVSWYQQTPGQGLQFLFEYFSETQRNKGNFPGRFSGRQFSNSRSEMNVSTLELGDSALYLCASTAGGSGNTIYFGEGSWLTVV.

The sample holds one count of this clone. V and J are TRBV2 and TRBJ2-3, with D maybe TRBD2 (5 bases). The CDR3 runs to 15 residues. The germline V and J ends were trimmed by 5 bases and 1 base, with 13 bases remaining between them. The V gene's germline CDR1 is SNHLY and CDR2 FYNNEI. The CDR3 is CASSFDAGGTDTQYF. The CDR3, as DNA: TGTGCCAGCAGTTTCGACGCGGGCGGCACAGATACGCAGTATTTT.

The chain recombines TRBV7-9 with TRBJ1-1; TRBD1 agrees at 9 bases. Germline trimming cut 5 bases from V and 5 bases from J; bases unmatched to any gene: 9. This CDR3 is built from 15 residues. Germline V gene sequence: CDR1 SEHNR, CDR2 FQNEAQ (reference sequence). In nucleotides, the CDR3 is TGTGCCAGCAGCGCCGTTGACAGGGGGGAAACTGAAGCTTTCTTT. The encoded protein is CASSAVDRGETEAFF.

The V call is TRBV6-5, the J call TRBJ2-7, with D possibly being TRBD1 (6 bases). Per the germline V gene, CDR1 is MNHEY and CDR2 is SVGAGI. The length of the CDR3 is 14 residues. Trimming removed 6 bases at V and 1 base at J, with 13 bases between. This CDR3 is CASRLQGRSYEQYF. Here the CDR3 DNA reads TGTGCCAGCAGACTACAGGGACGGTCCTACGAGCAGTACTTC.

The V and J genes are TRBV28 and TRBJ2-1, with 12 bases identical to TRBD2. This CDR3 region has 17 residues. Germline V CDR1 and CDR2: MDHEN, SYDVKM. The J segment lost 7 bases and the V segment lost 8 bases, leaving 15 bases of the junction unmatched. CDR3 sequence (DNA): TGTGCCAGCCGCCCGGCTAGCGGGAGGGCCGCGGGAAATGAGCAGTTCTTC. This codes for CASRPASGRAAGNEQFF.

The chain combines TRBV2 with TRBJ2-1; the match to TRBD2 covers 7 bases. The CDR3 spans 13 residues. V was clipped by 0 bases and J by 10 bases; unmatched bases: 3. Germline values: CDR1 SNHLY, CDR2 FYNNEI. CDR3 in DNA: TGTGCCAGCAGTGAAGCCCCTAGCGGCGAGCAGTTCTTC. Amino acid sequence: CASSEAPSGEQFF.